A few counts support the clone carrying this T cell receptor beta chain. This entry is derived from a study of sequential checkpoint blockade in melanoma. Treatment given: randomized to nivolumab then ipilimumab (arm A) or the reverse (arm B). Sequenced by immunoSEQ multiplex PCR; TCRdb stores in-frame clones only, minus some. Counted here are 17,000 or so clones, more than 75% occurring once; the ten biggest clones make up about an eighth. Trimming cost V 0 bases and J 9 bases, with 18 bases left between them. The CDR3 has 16 amino acids. Germline CDR1 reads LNHDA; CDR2 reads SQIVND (reference sequence).

V is TRBV19 and J is TRBJ2-1, with D tentatively TRBD2 (6 bases). The material sequenced was CD8+ T cells sorted from blood (inferred from file names), taken from a patient given nivolumab and ipilimumab in sequence. This clonotype originated in a human donor with melanoma. The CDR3 sequence: CASSIDARGAEGEQFF. As DNA, the CDR3 is TGTGCCAGTAGTATAGACGCAAGGGGCGCGGAGGGTGAGCAGTTCTTC.